Below, 24 T cell receptor beta chains from the same sample are listed, as sequenced in a study of T cell repertoires in cytomegalovirus infection. TCRdb re-called the reads with MiXCR, one entry per CDR3 protein. Of hundreds of thousands of distinct CDR3 sequences listed, about 5.9% are singletons. Input material: PBMCs. The source is a human donor in good health (CMV status not recorded). Some clones in this sample may be carry-over from other donors' samples.

In its sample, this clonotype was seen many times. The chain joins TRBV5-1 to TRBJ1-6; D perhaps matches TRBD1 (5 bases). Germline CDR1 is SGHRS and CDR2 is YFSETQ. The ends were cut back, 0 bases at V and 8 bases at J, with 12 bases in the middle. The CDR3 runs 15 residues. The CDR3 DNA sequence: TGCGCCAGCAGCTTGGGCCTCCCGGGGGATTCACCCCTCCACTTT. It specifies CASSLGLPGDSPLHF.

The chain links TRBV20-1 to TRBJ1-4, with D unclear. Per the germline V gene, CDR1 is DFQATT and CDR2 is SNEGSKA (reference sequence). Trimming shortened V by 0 bases and J by 7 bases, and 15 bases separated the two germline ends. The CDR3 loop spans 15 amino acids. In nucleotides, the CDR3 is TGCAGTGCTAGAGATTTCGGCAGGATCGGTGAAAAACTGTTTTTT. Its protein is CSARDFGRIGEKLFF.

This clonotype came up a few times. V and J are TRBV20-1 and TRBJ2-1; 9 nucleotides match TRBD2. The ends lost 7 bases at V and 4 bases at J; junction bases unmatched: 5. This CDR3 is 13 amino acids long. Germline V CDR1 and CDR2: DFQATT, SNEGSKA (reference sequence). The CDR3 loop is CSVSGGLYNEQFF. The CDR3 DNA follows: TGCAGTGTAAGCGGGGGGCTTTACAATGAGCAGTTCTTC.

This clonotype has ten or more counts. The chain is built from TRBV7-2 and TRBJ1-2; 10 positions agree with TRBD1. After removal of 5 bases from V and 0 bases from J, the junction contained 6 bases not matched to a gene. The CDR3 has 16 residues. Germline CDR1 SGHTA, CDR2 FQGNSA. The CDR3 spells CASSMRQGAANYGYTF. CDR3 coding DNA: TGTGCCAGCAGCATGCGACAGGGGGCAGCTAACTATGGCTACACCTTC.

As to this clonotype: This sequence may be a read error, since a much larger clone differs from it by one base. The chain has TRBV10-2 and TRBJ2-2; TRBD2 is a possible D gene (5 bases). Germline V gene data show CDR1 as WSHSY and CDR2 as SAAADI. Trimming took 3 bases from V and 12 from J, leaving 8 bases between them. This CDR3 has 11 residues. CDR3 region: CASSEPGKLFF. In nucleotides, the CDR3 is TGCGCCAGCAGTGAACCGGGGAAGCTGTTTTTT.

This clonotype has at least ten counts. V and J are TRBV7-2 and TRBJ1-1; D is undetermined. CDR1 SGHTA and CDR2 FQGNSA come from the germline V gene. Deletions cut 4 bases from V and 0 bases from J, with 6 bases between. The length of the CDR3 is 13 residues. CDR3 bases: TGTGCCAGCAGCTCGACGGTGAACACTGAAGCTTTCTTT. This encodes CASSSTVNTEAFF.

There are many counts of this clonotype. J is TRBJ1-6 and V is TRBV2; the D is unclear. There are 13 residues in the CDR3. Trimming took off 4 bases at V and 4 bases at J, with 5 bases between the two ends. Germline lookup yields CDR1 SNHLY and CDR2 FYNNEI. The CDR3 loop reads CASSVLYNSPLHF. CDR3 DNA: TGTGCCAGCAGTGTTCTTTATAATTCACCCCTCCACTTT. The entire variable domain, with the rest obtained from reference TRBV2 and TRBJ1-6, is as follows: EPEVTQTPSHQVTQMGQEVILRCVPISNHLYFYWYRQILGQKVEFLVSFYNNEISEKSEIFDDQFSVERPDGSNFTLKIRSTKLEDSAMYFCASSVLYNSPLHFGNGTRLTVT.

The J gene is TRBJ2-7, the V gene TRBV30, with TRBD1 identical over 8 bases. CDR3 length: 13 residues. V lost 2 bases to trimming and J lost 4 bases; unmatched junction nucleotides: 4. The V gene's germline CDR1 is GTSNPN and CDR2 SVGIG (reference sequence). CDR3 in DNA: TGTGCCTGGAGTCGGACAGGGCTGTACGAGCAGTACTTC. Residues: CAWSRTGLYEQYF.

This clonotype was seen many times. The rearrangement links TRBV20-1 to TRBJ1-1; D unresolved. The CDR3 consists of 11 residues. Germline-derived CDR1 and CDR2 are DFQATT and SNEGSKA (reference sequence). V lost 5 bases and J lost 4, with 8 bases in between. The CDR3 loop reads CSAPRGTEAFF. The DNA for the CDR3 is TGCAGTGCTCCTCGAGGCACTGAAGCTTTCTTT.

This clonotype was observed a handful of times. The chain is built from TRBV20-1 and TRBJ2-4, with 7 bases lining up with TRBD1. CDR3 length: 15 amino acids. Germline V gene data show CDR1 as DFQATT and CDR2 as SNEGSKA (reference sequence). The V and J ends lost 1 base and 7 bases, in that order; junction bases with no gene match: 10. CDR3 sequence reads: CSARVLDRERNIQYF. As DNA, the CDR3 is TGCAGTGCTAGAGTACTCGACAGGGAGCGGAACATTCAGTACTTC.

The J gene is TRBJ2-3, the V gene TRBV29-1; 11 positions match TRBD2. The germline V gene encodes CDR1 SQVTM and CDR2 ANQGSEA. The CDR3 spans 14 residues. Trimming took 8 bases from V and 3 from J; bases not matched to a gene: 7. The CDR3 sequence: CSIDASGGTDTQYF. The CDR3 coding sequence is TGCAGCATCGACGCTAGCGGGGGGACAGATACGCAGTATTTT.

The table lists this clonotype with many counts. The genes are TRBV7-2 and TRBJ1-1; TRBD1 agrees at 9 bases. V lost 5 bases to trimming and J lost 1 base; unmatched junction nucleotides: 5. CDR1 is SGHTA and CDR2 is FQGNSA in the germline V gene. The CDR3 loop spans 15 amino acids. In DNA, the CDR3 is TGTGCCAGCAGCATTCACAGGGGGCCGAACACTGAAGCTTTCTTT. Its protein product is CASSIHRGPNTEAFF.

This clonotype occurred many times. J is TRBJ2-2 and V is TRBV4-2; 9 bases are shared with TRBD2. The germline gives CDR1 LGHNA, CDR2 YNFKEQ. J lost 11 bases, V lost 4 bases, and 11 bases had no gene match. The CDR3 runs 15 residues. In nucleotides, the CDR3 is TGTGCCAGCAGCCCTCTAGCGGGGAGTTCTCGAGAGCTGTTTTTT. Its protein is CASSPLAGSSRELFF.

This clonotype was counted only a few times. This chain links TRBV6-5 with TRBJ1-2; 8 nucleotides agree with TRBD1. This CDR3 spans 15 amino acids. J lost 6 bases, V lost 0 bases, and 6 bases had no gene match. Germline V CDR1 and CDR2: MNHEY, SVGAGI. The CDR3 here is CASSYSKTGGDGYTF. CDR3 DNA: TGTGCCAGCAGTTACTCGAAAACAGGGGGAGATGGCTACACCTTC.

This chain links TRBV3-1 with TRBJ1-1, with 9 nucleotides matching TRBD1. This CDR3 is built from 13 residues. J lost 7 bases, V lost 3 bases, and 3 bases had no gene match. The germline V gene has CDR1 LGHDT and CDR2 YNNKEL (reference sequence). The chain's CDR3 is CASSQATGGEAFF. CDR3 DNA sequence: TGTGCCAGCAGCCAGGCGACAGGGGGTGAAGCTTTCTTT.

This clonotype was counted many times. J is TRBJ2-5 and V is TRBV7-8; TRBD1 matches at 7 bases. The CDR3 runs to 14 residues. CDR1 and CDR2 from the germline V gene are SGHVS and FQNEAQ. Losses at the gene ends were 5 bases for V and 2 bases for J; bases not matched to a gene: 5. The CDR3: CASSEPGQQETQYF. As DNA, the CDR3 is TGTGCCAGCAGCGAACCGGGACAGCAAGAGACCCAGTACTTC.

Ten or more counts support this clonotype. This chain links TRBV28 with TRBJ1-5, with D uncertain. Germline values: CDR1 MDHEN, CDR2 SYDVKM. This CDR3 contains 14 residues. V lost 2 bases and J lost 15, with 20 bases in between. DNA for the CDR3: TGTGCCAGCAGTTTACGCCTGTCCGGCGGGCAGTCGCATTTT. It translates to CASSLRLSGGQSHF.

The sample holds many counts of this clonotype. The rearrangement links TRBV7-2 to TRBJ1-1; D unresolved. The CDR3 totals 13 residues. The V and J ends lost 4 bases and 1 base respectively, with 7 bases between them. CDR1 SGHTA and CDR2 FQGNSA come from the germline V gene. Written as DNA, the CDR3 is TGTGCCAGCAGCTATTACAAGAACACTGAAGCTTTCTTT. Its protein is CASSYYKNTEAFF.

This clonotype was counted many times. The J gene is TRBJ2-1, the V gene TRBV12-3 or TRBV12-4, with 8 nucleotides matching TRBD2. The CDR3 spans 16 residues. V was pared by 3 bases and J by 3 bases, with 7 bases of the junction left unmatched. CDR3 sequence (DNA): TGTGCCAGCAGTTTGGGCCGGGGGGGCGGCTACAATGAGCAGTTCTTC. It encodes CASSLGRGGGYNEQFF.

The table lists this clonotype with many counts. The rearrangement joins TRBV6-1 to TRBJ1-2; TRBD1 matches at 7 bases. The CDR3 totals 15 residues. The germline gives CDR1 MNHNS, CDR2 SASEGT. The V gene end was trimmed by 6 bases and the J gene end by 4 bases; junction bases not matched to a gene: 11. The CDR3, as DNA: TGTGCCAGCAGATCCTACAGGGGTGCCACCTATGGCTACACCTTC. Its protein product is CASRSYRGATYGYTF.

This clonotype was counted at least ten times. The genes are TRBV7-2 and TRBJ1-5; D unclear. CDR3 length: 13 amino acids. Trimming cost V 4 bases and J 5 bases, with 9 bases left between them. The germline V gene encodes CDR1 SGHTA and CDR2 FQGNSA. The CDR3 DNA is TGTGCCAGCAGCTACACGGGCCATCAGCCCCAGCATTTT. This sequence encodes CASSYTGHQPQHF.

This clonotype was found many times. The rearrangement joins TRBV7-2 to TRBJ2-3, with 8 bases lining up with TRBD2. The germline CDR1 and CDR2 sequences are SGHTA and FQGNSA. J lost 8 bases, V lost 5 bases, and 3 bases had no gene match. CDR3 length equals 12 residues. CDR3 region: CASSERGSTQYF. Written as DNA, the CDR3 is TGTGCCAGCAGCGAGCGGGGGTCTACGCAGTATTTT.

This clonotype was recorded at least ten times. The chain has TRBV6-2 or TRBV6-3 and TRBJ1-5, with TRBD1 matching over 7 bases. The V gene end was trimmed by 5 bases and the J gene end by 3 bases; junction bases not matched to a gene: 13. Germline loops: CDR1 MNHEY, CDR2 SVGEGT. The CDR3 runs 17 residues. DNA for the CDR3: TGTGCCAGCAGTGAATACAGGACAGGATTTGACAATCAGCCCCAGCATTTT. Its translation: CASSEYRTGFDNQPQHF.

In this sample, this clonotype turned up many times. The rearrangement uses TRBV20-1 and TRBJ1-2; D unresolved. Between the trimmed V and J ends, which lost 6 bases and 4 bases, there was a span of 24 bases. CDR1 is DFQATT, CDR2 SNEGSKA, per germline (reference sequence). The CDR3 loop spans 16 amino acids. The CDR3 coding sequence is TGCAGTGCGGCTCCCTCCCGGGCTGGAAGGTTCTATGGCTACACCTTC. This gives the protein CSAAPSRAGRFYGYTF.